This T cell receptor (beta chain) was captured by sequencing in a study of T cells after posttransplantation cyclophosphamide. Study-wide points: Recipient CMV seropositivity and CMV reactivation strongly tracked TRB clonality. Donor CD8+ memory clones often dominated recipient blood repertoires at later times. Skin or GI-infiltrating T cells shared few TRB sequences with blood.

V lost 6 bases to trimming and J lost 9 bases, with 15 bases between them. From germline, CDR1 is SGHVS and CDR2 FQNEAQ. The CDR3 is 13 amino acids. This related bone marrow graft donor gave peripheral blood on the day of marrow donation. This clone has a count of ten or more. The antigen is not known. Some clones are missing from TCRdb's copy, which holds only in-frame ones; the method was immunoSEQ multiplex PCR. Altogether about 41,000 clones were found in the sample, and no singletons occur. The sample comprised PBMCs. The genes are TRBV7-8 and TRBJ1-5, with D perhaps TRBD1 (5 bases). The TCR sequence derives from a man aged 25-40 years in good health and a related stem cell transplant donor. This CDR3 is CASSSTAFRPQHF. The CDR3 nucleotides read TGTGCCAGCAGTTCGACAGCCTTTCGGCCCCAGCATTTT.